This TCR beta chain was documented in a study of memory CD4+ T cells and cytomegalovirus serostatus. Findings of the study overall: Of approximately 160 reported CMV TCRbeta sequences, around 63 were found in memory CD4+ repertoires. Suggested: most of the CMV-linked TCR signature lies in CD4+ memory cells.

This clone was seen only a few times. The antigen is undetermined. In the study's own analysis: Out-of-frame sequences were removed, leaving 2,000,000 or so distinct TCRbeta sequences. Measured with immunoSEQ multiplex PCR; TCRdb has only the in-frame clones, and not every one. V and J calls and clone size come straight from that table; D and trimming were deduced from the DNA. The table includes tens of thousands of clones, about 80% detected once. CDR3 length: 16 residues. Germline trimming cut 0 bases from V and 4 bases from J; bases unmatched to any gene: 7. Germline CDR1 MNHEY, CDR2 SVGAGI. The sort gate was single viable CD3+CD4+CD8-CD45RO+ cells for memory CD4+ T cells. After thawing, CD4+ T cells were positively selected.

The chain recombines TRBV6-5 with TRBJ2-7; TRBD2 matches at 9 bases. The sequenced material came from memory CD4+ T cells from blood. The clonotype comes from an adult in good health and CMV-seronegative. The CDR3 loop reads CASSYSPSGATYEQYF. The CDR3, as DNA: TGTGCCAGCAGTTACTCTCCTAGCGGGGCTACTTACGAGCAGTACTTC.